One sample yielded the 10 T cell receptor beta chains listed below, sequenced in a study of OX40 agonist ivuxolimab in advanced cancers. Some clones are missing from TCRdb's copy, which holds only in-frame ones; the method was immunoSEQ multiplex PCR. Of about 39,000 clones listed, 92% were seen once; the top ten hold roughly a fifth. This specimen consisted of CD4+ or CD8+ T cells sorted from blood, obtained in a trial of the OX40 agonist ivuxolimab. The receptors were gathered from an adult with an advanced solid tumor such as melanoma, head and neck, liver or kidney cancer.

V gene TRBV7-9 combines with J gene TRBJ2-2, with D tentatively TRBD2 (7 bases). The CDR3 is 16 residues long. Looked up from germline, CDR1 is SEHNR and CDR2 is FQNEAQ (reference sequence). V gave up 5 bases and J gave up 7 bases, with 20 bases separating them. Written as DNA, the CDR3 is TGTGCCAGCAGCGTATATGTCTCTAGGGGGGGCGGGGAGCTGTTTTTT. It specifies CASSVYVSRGGGELFF.

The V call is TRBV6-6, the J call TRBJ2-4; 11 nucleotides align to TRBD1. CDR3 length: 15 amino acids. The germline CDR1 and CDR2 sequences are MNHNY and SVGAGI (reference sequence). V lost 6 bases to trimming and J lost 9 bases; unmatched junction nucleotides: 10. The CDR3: CASRYGTGGRGIQYF. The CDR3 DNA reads TGTGCCAGCAGATATGGGACAGGGGGACGGGGCATTCAGTACTTC.

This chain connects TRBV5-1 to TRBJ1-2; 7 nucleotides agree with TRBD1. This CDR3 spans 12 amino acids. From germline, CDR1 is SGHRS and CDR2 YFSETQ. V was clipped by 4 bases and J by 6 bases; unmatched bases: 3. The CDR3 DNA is TGCGCCAGCAGCGCCGACAGGGATGGCTACACCTTC. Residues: CASSADRDGYTF.

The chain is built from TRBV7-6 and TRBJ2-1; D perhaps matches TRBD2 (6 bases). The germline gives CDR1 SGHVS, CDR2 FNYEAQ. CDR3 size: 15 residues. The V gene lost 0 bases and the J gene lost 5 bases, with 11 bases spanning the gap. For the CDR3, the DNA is TGTGCCAGCAGCTTAGCGGGCGGGACCCACAATGAGCAGTTCTTC. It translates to CASSLAGGTHNEQFF.

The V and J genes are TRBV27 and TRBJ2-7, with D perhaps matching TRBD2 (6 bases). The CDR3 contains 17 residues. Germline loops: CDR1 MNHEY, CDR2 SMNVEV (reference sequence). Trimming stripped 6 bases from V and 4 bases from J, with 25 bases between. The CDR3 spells CASSPNTPGLWEYEQYF. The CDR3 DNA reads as TGTGCCAGCAGCCCAAACACCCCGGGACTTTGGGAATACGAGCAGTACTTC.

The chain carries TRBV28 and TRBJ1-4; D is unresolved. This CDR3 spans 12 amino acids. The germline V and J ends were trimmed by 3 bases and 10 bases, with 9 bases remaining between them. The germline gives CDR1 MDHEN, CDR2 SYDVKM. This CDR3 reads CASSFSGSKLFF. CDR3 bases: TGTGCCAGCAGTTTTTCGGGGTCAAAACTGTTTTTT.

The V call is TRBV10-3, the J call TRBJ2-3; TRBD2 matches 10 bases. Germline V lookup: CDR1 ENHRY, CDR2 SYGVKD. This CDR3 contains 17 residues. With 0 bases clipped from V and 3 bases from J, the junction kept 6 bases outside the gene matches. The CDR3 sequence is CAISESAGLAETDTQYF. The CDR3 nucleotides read TGTGCCATCAGTGAGTCGGCTGGACTAGCGGAGACAGATACGCAGTATTTT.

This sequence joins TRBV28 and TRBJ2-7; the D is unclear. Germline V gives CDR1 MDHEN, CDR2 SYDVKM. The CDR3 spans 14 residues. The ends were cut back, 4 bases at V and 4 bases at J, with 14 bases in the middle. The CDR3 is CASSSIPFEYEQYF. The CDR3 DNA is TGTGCCAGCAGTTCCATTCCGTTTGAGTACGAGCAGTACTTC.

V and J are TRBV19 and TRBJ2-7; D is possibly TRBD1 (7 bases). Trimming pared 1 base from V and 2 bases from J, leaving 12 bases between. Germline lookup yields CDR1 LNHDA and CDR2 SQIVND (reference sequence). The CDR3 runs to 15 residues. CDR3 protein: CASSIAQGGTYEQYF. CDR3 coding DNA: TGTGCCAGTAGTATAGCTCAGGGGGGCACCTACGAGCAGTACTTC.

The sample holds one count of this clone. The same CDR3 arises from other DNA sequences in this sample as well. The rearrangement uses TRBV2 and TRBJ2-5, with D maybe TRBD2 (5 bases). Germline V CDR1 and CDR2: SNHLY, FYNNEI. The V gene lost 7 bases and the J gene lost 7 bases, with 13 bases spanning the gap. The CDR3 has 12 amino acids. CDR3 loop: CASIVGVGTQYF. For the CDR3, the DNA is TGTGCCAGCATAGTGGGAGTAGGGACCCAGTACTTC. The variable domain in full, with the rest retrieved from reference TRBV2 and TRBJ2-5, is EPEVTQTPSHQVTQMGQEVILRCVPISNHLYFYWYRQILGQKVEFLVSFYNNEISEKSEIFDDQFSVERPDGSNFTLKIRSTKLEDSAMYFCASIVGVGTQYFGPGTRLLVL.